What follows describes a single T cell receptor (beta chain). The antigen is unknown. This sample was included in a study of Tregs in tolerant kidney transplant recipients. General observations from the study: The small number of patients limits these findings pending further validation. Biological reproducibility was not directly addressed in this study. Expanding Tregs on activated donor B cells appeared to best identify donor-specific TCRbeta clones.

Sequencing was performed with immunoSEQ multiplex PCR; in TCRdb, only in-frame clones are kept and a portion is missing. The sample holds around 230,000 clones, approximately 83% seen once. The CDR3 consists of 15 residues. Germline-derived CDR1 and CDR2 are SGHTS and YDEGEE. V shed 2 bases and J shed 4 bases, with 15 bases lying between them. CD4+CD25+CD127- Tregs, CD4+CD25- non-Tregs, CD4 and CD8 cells were sorted. The chain links TRBV5-8 to TRBJ2-5, with D unresolved. The sample comprised CD4+ T cells from blood. This sequence originates from a human donor in good health. DNA of the CDR3: TGTGCCAGCAGCTTAAATGGGCTCAGACGAGAGACCCAGTACTTC. Translated, it gives CASSLNGLRRETQYF.